Listed below are T cell receptor beta chains from one sample, sequenced in a study of cytomegalovirus exposure and HLA in healthy donors. Repertoires were generated with immunoSEQ multiplex PCR, while TCRdb's copy carries only in-frame clones and drops some. The table shows over 100,000 clones, with 60% to 80% occurring only once. Material: PBMCs. The receptor source for this set is a male donor in good health and CMV-seronegative. Both conserved end residues are part of each CDR3. Fields, in order: D gene, V gene, clone size, J gene, CDR3 protein, CDR3 DNA. The D gene is left open where the match is weak. Some rows mark clone size as missing; the rest say once, few, many or name a class of expanded clone.

NA	TRBV5-1	NA	TRBJ2-7	CASSLEWDSYEQYF	TGCGCCAGCAGCTTGGAATGGGACTCCTACGAGCAGTACTTC
TRBD1	TRBV6-1	NA	TRBJ1-5	CASRGGQSNQPQHF	TGTGCCAGCAGAGGGGGACAGAGCAATCAGCCCCAGCATTTT
TRBD1	TRBV5-1	NA	TRBJ1-1	CASSLDRLTAEAFF	TGCGCCAGCAGCCTGGACAGGTTAACTGCTGAAGCTTTCTTT
NA	TRBV5-4	NA	TRBJ2-1	CASTDGVGRFF	TGTGCCAGCACCGATGGAGTGGGGAGGTTCTTC
NA	TRBV30	NA	TRBJ2-5	CAWRGWGREETQYF	TGTGCCTGGAGGGGGTGGGGGCGGGAAGAGACCCAGTACTTC
NA	TRBV10-3	NA	TRBJ2-7	CAISPAGYPTSYEQYF	TGTGCCATCAGTCCGGCAGGGTACCCAACCTCCTACGAGCAGTACTTC
NA	TRBV10-1	NA	TRBJ2-3	CASSPSADTQYF	TGCGCCAGCAGCCCCTCAGCAGATACGCAGTATTTT
TRBD1	TRBV10-3	NA	TRBJ1-6	CAISEGTGGNSPLHF	TGTGCCATCAGTGAAGGGACAGGGGGTAATTCACCCCTCCACTTT
TRBD2	TRBV6-1	many	TRBJ2-3	CASSEGAGGSFDTQYF	TGTGCCAGCAGTGAAGGAGCGGGGGGAAGTTTTGATACGCAGTATTTT
NA	TRBV4-3	NA	TRBJ1-4	CASSQDQGKKLFF	TGCGCCAGCAGCCAAGATCAGGGGAAAAAACTGTTTTTT
NA	TRBV6-5	NA	TRBJ1-5	CASSYSQGGSNQPQHF	TGTGCCAGCAGTTACTCGCAGGGAGGCAGCAATCAGCCCCAGCATTTT
NA	TRBV7-2	NA	TRBJ1-1	CASSFLTPNTEAFF	TGTGCCAGCAGCTTCCTGACACCGAACACTGAAGCTTTCTTT
NA	TRBV29-1	NA	TRBJ2-3	CSVEPSGNTDTQYF	TGCAGCGTTGAACCGAGCGGTAACACAGATACGCAGTATTTT
NA	TRBV9	NA	TRBJ2-6	CASSVSASAGANVLTF	TGTGCCAGCAGCGTAAGTGCTTCGGCTGGGGCCAACGTCCTGACTTTC
TRBD2	TRBV7-8	NA	TRBJ2-1	CASSQGLAGGLSFEWQFF	TGTGCCAGCAGCCAAGGACTAGCGGGGGGTCTTTCGTTTGAATGGCAGTTCTTC
NA	TRBV10-2	NA	TRBJ1-1	CASSQSRTEAFF	TGCGCCAGCAGCCAAAGCAGGACTGAAGCTTTCTTT
NA	TRBV5-6	once	TRBJ2-7	CASSDTRTAYEQYF	TGTGCCAGCAGCGACACTCGGACAGCCTACGAGCAGTACTTC
NA	TRBV7-7	NA	TRBJ2-2	CASSLKYGGGELFF	TGTGCTAGCAGCTTAAAATATGGCGGGGGGGAGCTGTTTTTT
NA	TRBV15	NA	TRBJ1-5	CATSRDVEGQPQHF	TGTGCCACCAGCAGAGATGTTGAGGGCCAGCCCCAGCATTTT
TRBD1	TRBV6-5	few	TRBJ1-5	CASSTDRAYQPQHF	TGTGCCAGCAGTACGGACAGGGCCTATCAGCCCCAGCATTTT
NA	TRBV30	NA	TRBJ2-2	CAWSDGLTGELFF	TGTGCCTGGAGTGATGGGCTCACCGGGGAGCTGTTTTTT
NA	TRBV30	NA	TRBJ1-1	CAWNIQRDTEAFF	TGTGCCTGGAACATACAGCGGGACACTGAAGCTTTCTTT
TRBD2	TRBV7-9	NA	TRBJ2-2	CASSGLAGYTGELFF	TGTGCCAGCAGCGGACTAGCGGGGTACACCGGGGAGCTGTTTTTT
NA	TRBV5-4	NA	TRBJ1-5	CASSLGGAGQPQHF	TGTGCCAGCAGCTTGGGGGGCGCGGGACAGCCCCAGCATTTT
TRBD1	TRBV5-6	NA	TRBJ2-7	CASSSGTGSYEQYF	TGTGCCAGCAGCTCCGGGACAGGGAGCTACGAGCAGTACTTC
TRBD1	TRBV5-5	NA	TRBJ2-6	CASSLVGQSSGANVLTF	TGTGCCAGCAGCTTGGTGGGACAGAGCTCTGGGGCCAACGTCCTGACTTTC
NA	TRBV2	NA	TRBJ2-3	CASSGEVGDTQYF	TGTGCCAGCAGTGGGGAGGTGGGAGATACGCAGTATTTT
NA	TRBV9	NA	TRBJ1-5	CASSRDPGRNQPQHF	TGTGCCAGCAGCCGGGACCCCGGGAGGAATCAGCCCCAGCATTTT
TRBD2	TRBV11-3	NA	TRBJ2-1	CASSLSGGRYNEQFF	TGTGCCAGCAGCTTAAGCGGGGGGCGGTACAATGAGCAGTTCTTC
TRBD1	TRBV6-5	few	TRBJ1-2	CASSYSPGGYGYTF	TGTGCCAGCAGTTACTCGCCAGGGGGCTATGGCTACACCTTC
TRBD1	TRBV19	NA	TRBJ1-2	CASSHDRVGRGYTF	TGTGCCAGTAGCCACGACAGGGTAGGACGTGGCTACACCTTC
NA	TRBV10-1	NA	TRBJ2-2	CASTEGGTGELFF	TGCGCCAGCACTGAGGGCGGCACCGGGGAGCTGTTTTTT
TRBD1	TRBV6-6	NA	TRBJ1-5	CASTGEPRTGNAQHF	TGTGCCAGCACCGGGGAGCCCCGGACAGGGAACGCCCAGCATTTT
TRBD1	TRBV11-1	few	TRBJ2-1	CASSLGTGDANEQFF	TGTGCCAGCAGCTTAGGGACAGGGGACGCCAATGAGCAGTTCTTC
NA	TRBV21-1	NA	TRBJ2-1	CASTAGASSYNEQFF	TGTGCCAGCACCGCGGGGGCCAGCTCCTACAATGAGCAGTTCTTC
TRBD1	TRBV27	once	TRBJ1-1	CASSLDRGLMSNTEAFF	TGTGCCAGCAGTTTGGACAGGGGCTTGATGTCGAACACTGAAGCTTTCTTT
NA	TRBV6-5	NA	TRBJ2-7	CASSQGTLLSYEQYF	TGTGCCAGCAGCCAGGGGACACTGCTATCCTACGAGCAGTACTTC
TRBD2	TRBV5-5	NA	TRBJ2-7	CASSRSGGEQYF	TGTGCCAGCAGCCGCTCGGGGGGGGAGCAGTACTTC
TRBD2	TRBV7-2	NA	TRBJ2-5	CASSPSPAGGSETQYF	TGTGCCAGCAGCCCTTCGCCAGCGGGGGGTTCAGAGACCCAGTACTTC